This T cell receptor (beta chain) was documented in a study of shared clonotypes between healthy human individuals (dated by TCRdb to about 2020). Notes on the research overall: The cohort included three men and a couple of women between 18 and 49 years of age. Per donor, three plates each were used for CD4 naive and CD4 memory, two for CD8 naive, and one for CD8 memory. To estimate repertoire size and how much clonotype sharing occurs between individuals, the study deeply sequenced the blood TCR repertoires of about 5 healthy adults. To increase sequencing depth and limit assay-specific biases, TCR repertoire library preparation and sequencing were carried out by different laboratories using diverse techniques. Each donor's leukapheresis produced roughly between roughly 0.85 and 9.5 billion PBMCs.

Healthy HIV-negative adults with no recently reported acute infections or vaccinations were included as donors. Every donor was a Caucasian adult residing in Nashville, Tennessee, USA. CD4+ T cells were enriched through magnetic negative selection, after which naive cells were positively selected on CD45RA and the remaining negative fraction served as the memory subset. Blood was obtained by leukapheresis, after which PBMCs were separated by Ficoll-Histopaque density gradient centrifugation and cryopreserved in liquid nitrogen vapor phase. Purity and quantity of every magnetically sorted T cell population were checked by analytical flow cytometry. From each sorted fraction, genomic DNA was isolated and quantified by UV absorbance on a Nanodrop 2000c. The paper as a whole reports these results and caveats: Compared with non-shared clonotypes, the clonotypes found in all four sorted-subset donors had higher generation probabilities. Pairwise subsampling led to the expectation that sequencing depth would affect the degree of clonotype sharing among donors. The small number of donors limited the genetic and exposure-history diversity represented. Only blood was sampled, and tissue TCR repertoires likely differ from those in blood. Across a few donors, roughly 5% of naive CD4, approximately 4% of naive CD8, 2.3% of memory CD4, and roughly 0.41% of memory CD8 clonotypes were shared. Estimated clonotype richness was generally larger for naive than for memory subsets. Even with the large sequencing depth, rarefaction of the sorted-subset datasets indicated that sequencing was incomplete.

Counted from cysteine to phenylalanine, this CDR3 has 16 amino acids. Kept here is only the CDR3 DNA, which spans 48 bases and is read in frame from base 1. CDR1 is given as SGHRS and CDR2 as YFSETQ, both from the germline V gene. V drops 0 bases and J drops 1 base, leaving 12 bases in between. Using the deep immunoSEQ assay, multiplex PCR amplified TCR CDR3 regions from genomic DNA. Extracted genomic DNA from each cell subset was spread evenly across all wells of several immunoSEQ 96-well plates, with each plate serving as a replicate. For sorted subsets, approximately 200 ng of genomic DNA, equivalent to 25,000 to 35,000 T cell genomes, went into each replicate PCR. The purified libraries were quantified using a Qubit 3.0 fluorometer, sized with a Bioanalyzer 2100, and then quantified again using the KAPA Library Quantification kit. Every immunoSEQ 96-well plate was sequenced on a separate single-read 150-cycle Illumina NextSeq 550 flow cell. Processing in the source paper ran as follows. Because only junctional sequences without quality scores were contained in the immunoSEQ output, filtering matching that applied to full-length reads could not be performed. To assign V/J genes and CDR3, sequences were annotated using PyIR, a Python wrapper for IgBLAST v1.9, with IMGT germline references. Reads were removed for weak V/J assignments (E-value above 1e-6), missing CDR3, stop codons, out-of-frame junctions, or ambiguous translated residues. V3J clonotypes were defined as sequences sharing an identical inferred V gene, J gene, and CDR3 amino acid sequence. Percentage overlap between repertoires was calculated by dividing the number of shared unique clonotypes by the size of the smaller repertoire. RTK rarefaction, the Chao1 estimator, and Recon v2.1 estimates of unobserved clonotypes were used to assess repertoire richness. Generation probabilities for all TCRbeta clonotypes obtained by the gDNA method from a few donors were computed using OLGA. The table was pulled from immuneACCESS by TCRdb, which kept in-frame rearrangements only. Such tables lose some clones; where checked, under half of the loss comes from unresolved V genes, and the rest has no known cause. V, J and clone size were drawn from that table, and D and trimming were deduced from the DNA. The sample data list fewer than 1.6 million clones, and 98% of these were observed just once. About 0.4% of the sample comes from the top ten.

This clone was recorded only once. The antigen it binds to is not known. No quality values exist for individual bases; no much larger clone is one base distant. Material: naive CD4+ T cells sorted from blood. The sample's cell subset or site, from its label and the paper: CD45RA+ positively selected. This clonotype originated in a young man in good health. Recombination linked TRBV5-1 to TRBJ2-3; the D segment may tentatively be TRBD1 or TRBD2, each giving 5 matched bases. The base sequence is TGCGCCAGCAGCTTGGGAAGGGGTAGCGGCACAGATACGCAGTATTTT. It translates to CASSLGRGSGTDTQYF.